This passage covers 15 T cell receptor beta chains from one sample sequenced in a study of T cell changes during pregnancy in multiple sclerosis. Using immunoSEQ multiplex PCR, the repertoire was profiled, and TCRdb retains in-frame clones only, with some absent. The table lists around 70,000 clones, 92% of them singletons. Sequenced here: peripheral blood, sampled in the first trimester of pregnancy. The receptor source for this set is a female donor in good health, enrolled as a control in a pregnancy study.

In its sample, this clone was seen once. CDR3 region: CASSPGTGGNEKLFF. CDR3 in DNA: TGCGCCAGCAGCCCGGGGACAGGGGGTAATGAAAAACTGTTTTTT. The chain joins TRBV5-1 to TRBJ1-4; 11 nucleotides align to TRBD1. V trimming: 4 bases; J trimming: 4 bases; junction bases outside the gene matches: 3. The length of the CDR3 is 15 residues. The germline gives CDR1 SGHRS, CDR2 YFSETQ.

The chain employs TRBV7-9 and TRBJ2-1; TRBD2 aligns across 16 bases. The V segment lost 4 bases and the J segment 5 bases; nucleotides outside the gene matches: 2. The CDR3 runs 16 residues. The germline gives CDR1 SEHNR, CDR2 FQNEAQ (reference sequence). The CDR3 nucleotides are TGTGCCAGCAGCTCCGGGACTAGCGGGAGGGACAATGAGCAGTTCTTC. Residues: CASSSGTSGRDNEQFF.

The chain uses TRBV7-6 and TRBJ2-6, with 9 bases fitting TRBD2. Germline V gives CDR1 SGHVS, CDR2 FNYEAQ. The CDR3 totals 18 residues. Trimming at V came to 1 base and at J to 0 bases, leaving 4 bases not matched to a gene. The CDR3 coding sequence is TGTGCCAGCAGCTTAGAGGCGGGAGGGCCCTCTGGGGCCAACGTCCTGACTTTC. Translation gives CASSLEAGGPSGANVLTF. Using reference TRBV7-6 and TRBJ2-6 for the parts outside the CDR3, the full variable domain is GAGVSQSPRYKVTKRGQDVALRCDPISGHVSLYWYRQALGQGPEFLTYFNYEAQQDKSGLPNDRFSAERPEGSISTLTIQRTEQRDSAMYRCASSLEAGGPSGANVLTFGAGSRLTVL.

The chain has TRBV27 and TRBJ1-3, with D possibly matching TRBD1 (5 bases). This CDR3 is 15 amino acids long. V was shortened by 6 bases and J by 3 bases, with 15 bases between the two germline ends. The germline CDR1 and CDR2 sequences are MNHEY and SMNVEV (reference sequence). The CDR3 nucleotides read TGTGCCAGCAGGACCTCAGGGAAAAGTGGAAACACCATATATTTT. It specifies CASRTSGKSGNTIYF.

The sample holds one count of this clone. V is TRBV18 and J is TRBJ2-7; perhaps TRBD1 as D (6 bases). The CDR3 runs 13 residues. The germline CDR1 and CDR2 sequences are KGHSH and LQKENI. V was shortened by 2 bases and J by 5 bases, with 10 bases between the two germline ends. In DNA, the CDR3 is TGTGCCAGCTCACCATCAAAGGGGGACGAGCAGTACTTC. Translating gives CASSPSKGDEQYF. The full variable domain, rest sourced from reference TRBV18 and TRBJ2-7, is NAGVMQNPRHLVRRRGQEARLRCSPMKGHSHVYWYRQLPEEGLKFMVYLQKENIIDESGMPKERFSAEFPKEGPSILRIQQVVRGDSAAYFCASSPSKGDEQYFGPGTRLTVT.

This clone was seen only once. The chain employs TRBV28 and TRBJ2-3; no reliable D call. This CDR3 comprises 12 residues. Per germline, CDR1 MDHEN and CDR2 SYDVKM. V lost 8 bases to trimming and J lost 2 bases, with 8 bases between them. The CDR3 sequence: CASQDLTDTQYF. CDR3 nucleotide sequence: TGTGCCAGCCAGGATCTCACAGATACGCAGTATTTT. The full variable domain, completed using reference TRBV28 and TRBJ2-3, is DVKVTQSSRYLVKRTGEKVFLECVQDMDHENMFWYRQDPGLGLRLIYFSYDVKMKEKGDIPEGYSVSREKKERFSLILESASTNQTSMYLCASQDLTDTQYFGPGTRLTVL.

This clone was recorded only once. The CDR3 sequence is CASSMGGASTEAFF. The CDR3 coding sequence is TGTGCCAGTAGTATGGGGGGGGCGTCGACTGAAGCTTTCTTT. The genes are TRBV19 and TRBJ1-1, with TRBD1 as a possible D gene (6 bases). The CDR3 consists of 14 residues. V lost 3 bases and J lost 5, with 13 bases in between. CDR1 is LNHDA and CDR2 is SQIVND in the germline V gene (reference sequence).

This chain connects TRBV28 to TRBJ1-4; D possibly corresponds to TRBD1 (6 bases). The CDR3 extends over 14 amino acids. CDR1 and CDR2 (germline): MDHEN, SYDVKM. V lost 6 bases to trimming and J lost 8 bases, with 16 bases between them. CDR3 amino acids: CASRGASTAEKLFF. The CDR3 nucleotides read TGTGCCAGCAGGGGGGCCTCTACAGCGGAAAAACTGTTTTTT.

DNA of the CDR3: TGTGCCAGCAGTTTGACAGTAGAGTCCTACGAGCAGTACTTC. Translated, it gives CASSLTVESYEQYF. This chain uses TRBV6-5 with TRBJ2-7, with D possibly matching TRBD1 (5 bases). Germline CDR1 reads MNHEY; CDR2 reads SVGAGI. V lost 4 bases to trimming and J lost 1 base, with 11 bases between them. The CDR3 sequence is 14 residues long.

The chain combines TRBV27 with TRBJ2-2; TRBD2 is a possible D gene (5 bases). Germline V lookup: CDR1 MNHEY, CDR2 SMNVEV (reference sequence). The germline V and J ends were trimmed by 3 bases and 4 bases, with 9 bases remaining between them. The CDR3 length is 14 residues. The CDR3 loop is CASSFRGVTGELFF. The CDR3 nucleotides read TGTGCCAGCAGTTTTCGGGGAGTCACCGGGGAGCTGTTTTTT.

V and J are TRBV28 and TRBJ1-5, with TRBD1 as a possible D gene (5 bases). Germline loops: CDR1 MDHEN, CDR2 SYDVKM. The V and J ends lost 3 bases and 7 bases respectively, with 13 bases between them. The CDR3 totals 14 residues. The CDR3 DNA reads as TGTGCCAGCAGTTTCAACAGGCCTCGGCAGCCCCAGCATTTT. This sequence encodes CASSFNRPRQPQHF.

The rearrangement joins TRBV19 to TRBJ1-5; D is unresolved. Between the trimmed V and J ends, which lost 9 bases and 0 bases, there was a span of 18 bases. Germline values: CDR1 LNHDA, CDR2 SQIVND (reference sequence). The CDR3 is 16 residues long. CDR3 residues: CASSASRGYSNQPQHF. The CDR3 region has the DNA TGTGCCAGCAGCGCGAGTCGAGGGTATAGCAATCAGCCCCAGCATTTT.

The table lists this clone with a count of one. The rearrangement links TRBV5-4 to TRBJ2-3, with TRBD2 identical over 7 bases. CDR1 is SGHNT and CDR2 is YYREEE in the germline V gene (reference sequence). The V segment lost 0 bases and the J segment 0 bases; nucleotides outside the gene matches: 4. This CDR3 region has 16 residues. The CDR3 spells CASSLVSGTSTDTQYF. For the CDR3, the DNA is TGTGCCAGCAGCTTGGTCAGCGGGACTAGCACAGATACGCAGTATTTT.

The gene calls are TRBV18 and TRBJ1-1; TRBD1 is a possible D gene (5 bases). Germline loops: CDR1 KGHSH, CDR2 LQKENI. The CDR3 runs to 14 residues. The germline V and J ends were trimmed by 3 bases and 3 bases, with 11 bases remaining between them. CDR3 in DNA: TGTGCCAGCTCACCGGGTGGGGGGTACACTGAAGCTTTCTTT. Amino acid sequence: CASSPGGGYTEAFF.

This chain connects TRBV5-1 to TRBJ1-2, with D uncertain. The CDR3 runs 15 residues. CDR1 is SGHRS, CDR2 YFSETQ, per germline. V was trimmed by 2 bases and J by 3 bases, leaving 14 bases between them. The CDR3 sequence: CASSLTLNSDYGYTF. Written as DNA, the CDR3 is TGCGCCAGCAGCTTAACTCTAAATTCGGACTATGGCTACACCTTC.